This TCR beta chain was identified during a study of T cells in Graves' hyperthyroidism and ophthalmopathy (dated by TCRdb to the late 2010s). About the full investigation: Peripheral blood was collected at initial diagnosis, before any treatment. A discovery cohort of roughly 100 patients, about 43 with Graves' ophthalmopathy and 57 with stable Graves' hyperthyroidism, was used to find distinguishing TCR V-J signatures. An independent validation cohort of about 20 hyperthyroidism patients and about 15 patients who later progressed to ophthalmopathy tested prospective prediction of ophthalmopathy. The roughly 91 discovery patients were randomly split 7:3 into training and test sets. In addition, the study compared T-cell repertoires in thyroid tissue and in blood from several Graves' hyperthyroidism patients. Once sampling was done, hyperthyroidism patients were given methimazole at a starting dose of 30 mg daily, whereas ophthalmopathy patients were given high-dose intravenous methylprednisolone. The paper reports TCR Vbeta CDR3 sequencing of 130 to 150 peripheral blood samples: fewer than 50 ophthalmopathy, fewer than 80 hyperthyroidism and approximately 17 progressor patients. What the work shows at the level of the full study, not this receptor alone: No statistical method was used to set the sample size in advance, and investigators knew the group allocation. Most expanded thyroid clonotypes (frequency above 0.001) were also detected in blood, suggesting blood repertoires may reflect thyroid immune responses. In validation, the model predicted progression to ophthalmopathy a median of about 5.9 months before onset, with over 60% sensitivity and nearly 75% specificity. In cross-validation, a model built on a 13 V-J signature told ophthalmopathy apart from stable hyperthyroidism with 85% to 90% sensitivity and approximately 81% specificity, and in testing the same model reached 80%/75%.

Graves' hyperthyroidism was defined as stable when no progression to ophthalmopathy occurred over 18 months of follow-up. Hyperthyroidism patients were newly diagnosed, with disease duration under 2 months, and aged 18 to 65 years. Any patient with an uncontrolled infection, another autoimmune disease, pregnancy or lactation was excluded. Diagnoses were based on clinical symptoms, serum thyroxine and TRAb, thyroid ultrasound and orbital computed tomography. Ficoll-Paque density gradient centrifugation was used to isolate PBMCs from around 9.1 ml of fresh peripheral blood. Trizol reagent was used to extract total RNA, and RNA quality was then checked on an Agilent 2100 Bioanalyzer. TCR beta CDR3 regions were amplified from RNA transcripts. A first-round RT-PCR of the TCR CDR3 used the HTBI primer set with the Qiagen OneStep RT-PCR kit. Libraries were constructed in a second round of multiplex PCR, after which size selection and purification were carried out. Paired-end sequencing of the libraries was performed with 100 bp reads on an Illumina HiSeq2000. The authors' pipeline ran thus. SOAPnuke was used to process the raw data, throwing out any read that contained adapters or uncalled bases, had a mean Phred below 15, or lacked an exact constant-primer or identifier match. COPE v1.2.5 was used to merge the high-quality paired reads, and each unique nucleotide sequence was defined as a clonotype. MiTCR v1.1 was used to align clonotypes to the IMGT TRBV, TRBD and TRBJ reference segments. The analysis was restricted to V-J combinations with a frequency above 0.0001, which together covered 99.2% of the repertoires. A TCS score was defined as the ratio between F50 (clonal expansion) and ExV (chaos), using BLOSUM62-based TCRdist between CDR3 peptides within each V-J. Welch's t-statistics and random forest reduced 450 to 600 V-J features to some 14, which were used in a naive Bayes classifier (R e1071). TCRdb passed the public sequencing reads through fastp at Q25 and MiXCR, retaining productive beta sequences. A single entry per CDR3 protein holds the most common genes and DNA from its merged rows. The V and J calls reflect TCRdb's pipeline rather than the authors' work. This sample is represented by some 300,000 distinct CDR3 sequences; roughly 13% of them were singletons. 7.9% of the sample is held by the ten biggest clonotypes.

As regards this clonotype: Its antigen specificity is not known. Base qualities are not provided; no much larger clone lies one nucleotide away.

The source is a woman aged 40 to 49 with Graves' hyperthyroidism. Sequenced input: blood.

This receptor has the CDR3 CSVLRPLTGELFF. The sequenced DNA is TGCAGCGTTCTGCGGCCCCTCACCGGGGAGCTGTTTTTT. The chain uses TRBV29-1 and TRBJ2-2, with no D gene named confidently. The CDR3 numbers 13 residues from cysteine through phenylalanine. The sequence is cut down to CDR3 DNA, 39 bases in frame from base 1. V is reduced by 5 bases and J by 4 bases, leaving a spacing of 11 bases between them. CDR1 and CDR2 were assigned from the germline V gene as SQVTM and ANQGSEA.